Here is one T cell receptor beta chain with its context. The data are from a study of preoperative IRX-2 immunotherapy in early breast cancer. Measured with immunoSEQ multiplex PCR; TCRdb has only the in-frame clones, and not every one. The data show around 29,000 clones, around 90% seen once. The treatment is: preoperative locoregional IRX-2 cytokine immunotherapy. Patients received preoperative, locoregional IRX-2 cytokine immunotherapy in a phase Ib study. This sequence originates from a human donor with breast cancer. The sample here was taken from a patient treated with IRX-2 immunotherapy.

CDR3 bases: TGTGCCAGTAGGCTGGGGAGGGGACAGGGGGTCCCAGATACGCAGTATTTT. It yields the protein CASRLGRGQGVPDTQYF. The chain is built from TRBV19 and TRBJ2-3, with 11 bases lining up with TRBD1. The CDR3 is made up of 17 amino acids. Germline V gene lookup returns CDR1 LNHDA and CDR2 SQIVND (reference sequence). V was pared by 6 bases and J by 4 bases, with 12 bases of the junction left unmatched.